A single sample is the source of the 8 T cell receptor beta chains below, sequenced in a study of shared clonotypes between healthy human individuals. Assay used: immunoSEQ multiplex PCR; TCRdb lists only in-frame clones, some missing. Here the sample spans about 2.4 million clones, 90% to 95% being singletons. Sequencing used naive CD4+ T cells from PBMCs. Documented subset: CD45RA+ positively selected. The source is a man aged 18 to 35 in good health. Some clones in this sample may be carry-over from other donors' samples.

This chain uses TRBV5-1 with TRBJ2-2, with no clear D. Trimming took off 0 bases at V and 7 bases at J, with 7 bases between the two ends. Per the germline V gene, CDR1 is SGHRS and CDR2 is YFSETQ. CDR3 length equals 13 residues. The CDR3 region has the DNA TGCGCCAGCAGCTTGGAGGTCGGCGGGGAGCTGTTTTTT. It specifies CASSLEVGGELFF.

The chain carries TRBV7-3 and TRBJ2-3; TRBD1 might be the D (6 bases). Germline CDR1 is SGHTA and CDR2 is FQGTGA. This CDR3 is 17 amino acids long. As DNA, the CDR3 is TGTGCTACTTCGAGGCAGGGGCGACCCGGAAGCACAGATACGCAGTATTTT. This translates into CATSRQGRPGSTDTQYF. The full variable domain, in which reference TRBV7-3 and TRBJ2-3 provide the parts outside the CDR3, is GAGVSQTPSNKVTEKGKYVELRCDPISGHTALYWYRQSLGQGPEFLIYFQGTGAADDSGLPNDRFFAVRPEGSVSTLKIQRTERGDSAVYLCATSRQGRPGSTDTQYFGPGTRLTVL.

J is TRBJ2-1 and V is TRBV4-1, with 12 bases identical to TRBD2. Losses at the gene ends were 1 base for V and 10 bases for J; bases not matched to a gene: 5. This CDR3 has 15 amino acids. The germline V gene has CDR1 MGHRA and CDR2 YSYEKL. The CDR3 here is CASSQGSLAGGEQFF. The CDR3 DNA follows: TGCGCCAGCAGCCAAGGGTCCCTAGCGGGAGGGGAGCAGTTCTTC.

Of note for this clone: Other DNA sequences of this sample code for an identical CDR3. The J gene is TRBJ1-1, the V gene TRBV6-1; no definite D call. The V gene's germline CDR1 is MNHNS and CDR2 SASEGT. The V end was cut by 0 bases, the J end by 2 bases, with 1 base between. CDR3 length: 12 residues. CDR3 loop: CASSEANTEAFF. CDR3 bases: TGTGCCAGCAGTGAAGCCAACACTGAAGCTTTCTTT.

The chain recombines TRBV5-1 with TRBJ2-7; a possible D gene is TRBD2 (6 bases). The germline V gene encodes CDR1 SGHRS and CDR2 YFSETQ. This CDR3 spans 14 amino acids. V lost 4 bases and J 6 bases, leaving 17 bases between the germline ends. CDR3 bases: TGCGCCAGCAGCCCTCGACTTACAGCGGGCGAGCAGTACTTC. This codes for CASSPRLTAGEQYF.

The chain joins TRBV19 to TRBJ2-7, with TRBD1 matching over 8 bases. With V trimmed by 8 bases and J by 0 bases, 3 bases remained unmatched. The CDR3 is 13 amino acids. From germline, CDR1 is LNHDA and CDR2 SQIVND (reference sequence). The CDR3 protein is CASHDRGSYEQYF. As DNA, the CDR3 is TGTGCCAGTCACGACAGGGGCTCCTACGAGCAGTACTTC.

The rearrangement uses TRBV11-1 and TRBJ1-2; D is ambiguous. Germline V gene lookup returns CDR1 SGHAT and CDR2 FQDESV (reference sequence). The V gene lost 8 bases and the J gene lost 7 bases, with 17 bases spanning the gap. The CDR3 has 13 residues. The CDR3, as DNA: TGTGCCAGCGGGGAAGCGGGAGCTGGTGGCTACACCTTC. Amino acid sequence: CASGEAGAGGYTF.

In the case of this clone: Germline is not matched at one junction end, which may reflect a read error. The genes are TRBV11-2 and TRBJ1-2; the D gene is possibly TRBD1 (5 bases). Germline CDR1 SGHAT, CDR2 FQNNGV. The CDR3 has 13 residues. In DNA form, the CDR3 reads TGTGCCAGCAGCTTAGACGGGTGGGGGACTCTGGCCTTC. Protein: CASSLDGWGTLAF.